These 20 T cell receptor beta chains share one sample of origin, sequenced in a study of shared T cell receptors in the human thymus. TCRdb keeps only in-frame clones here, not all; method: immunoSEQ multiplex PCR. The data show 720,000 or so clones, over 75% seen once. These data were likewise used in another study, on human thymus T cells.

The sequenced material came from thymocytes. The receptors were gathered from a girl less than two years old with a congenital heart defect.

This clone turned up a few times. The chain uses TRBV19 and TRBJ1-6, with TRBD1 identical over 8 bases. Germline CDR1 reads LNHDA; CDR2 reads SQIVND (reference sequence). The CDR3 sequence is 14 residues long. V dropped 7 bases and J dropped 7; count of bases not matched to a gene: 6. The CDR3 sequence: CASTIQGVNSPLHF. Here the CDR3 DNA reads TGTGCCAGTACCATACAGGGGGTCAATTCACCCCTCCACTTT. Drawing the rest from reference TRBV19 and TRBJ1-6, the complete variable domain is DGGITQSPKYLFRKEGQNVTLSCEQNLNHDAMYWYRQDPGQGLRLIYYSQIVNDFQKGDIAEGYSVSREKKESFPLTVTSAQKNPTAFYLCASTIQGVNSPLHFGNGTRLTVT.

V usage is TRBV15 and J usage is TRBJ2-5; perhaps TRBD2 as D (6 bases). Trimming took off 1 base at V and 3 bases at J, with 18 bases between the two ends. The CDR3 has 17 residues. CDR1 is LNHNV and CDR2 is YYDKDF in the germline V gene (reference sequence). The CDR3 nucleotides are TGTGCCACCAGCAGAGCTGGGGGGTCCTACCCCGAAGAGACCCAGTACTTC. Protein: CATSRAGGSYPEETQYF.

This chain connects TRBV4-3 to TRBJ2-1; 8 bases map to TRBD1. The CDR3 totals 18 residues. The V segment lost 4 bases and the J segment 9 bases; nucleotides outside the gene matches: 20. The germline V gene encodes CDR1 LGHNA and CDR2 YSLEER. DNA of the CDR3: TGCGCCAGCAGCCCATCCTTGCCACCCGGGACAGGATTTGGTGAGCAGTTCTTC. Protein product: CASSPSLPPGTGFGEQFF.

The J gene is TRBJ1-6, the V gene TRBV5-6; no reliable D call. V was shortened by 1 base and J by 0 bases, with 8 bases between the two germline ends. The CDR3 length is 16 residues. Germline V CDR1 and CDR2: SGHDT, YYEEEE. This CDR3 is CASSLNTSSYNSPLHF. The CDR3 nucleotides read TGTGCCAGCAGCTTGAATACGAGCTCCTATAATTCACCCCTCCACTTT.

The chain employs TRBV6-6 and TRBJ1-1; 8 nucleotides line up with TRBD1. Germline-derived CDR1 and CDR2 are MNHNY and SVGAGI (reference sequence). Unmatched junction bases numbered 6, after V lost 2 bases and J lost 1 base. This CDR3 has 16 residues. For the CDR3, the DNA is TGTGCCAGCAGTTACCCAAAGACAGGGGCGAACACTGAAGCTTTCTTT. Translation gives CASSYPKTGANTEAFF.

The chain has TRBV7-2 and TRBJ1-2, with 8 bases identical to TRBD1. CDR1 and CDR2 from the germline V gene are SGHTA and FQGNSA. The CDR3 extends over 15 amino acids. After removal of 3 bases from V and 2 bases from J, the junction contained 5 bases not matched to a gene. In DNA, the CDR3 is TGTGCCAGCAGCTTTATGGCAGGGGGCAACTATGGCTACACCTTC. Protein product: CASSFMAGGNYGYTF.

V is TRBV13 and J is TRBJ2-3; D gene uncertain. The CDR3 is 16 residues long. V lost 5 bases, J lost 2 bases, and 17 bases lay in between. The germline gives CDR1 PRHDT, CDR2 FYEKMQ (reference sequence). The CDR3 loop is CASSPTLGLPTDTQYF. The DNA of the CDR3 is TGTGCCAGCAGCCCTACGTTGGGCCTACCCACAGATACGCAGTATTTT.

The gene calls are TRBV4-3 and TRBJ2-5, with 9 bases identical to TRBD1. Germline V gene lookup returns CDR1 LGHNA and CDR2 YSLEER. There are 19 residues in the CDR3. Unmatched junction bases numbered 18, after V lost 2 bases and J lost 5 bases. The chain's CDR3 is CASSQHVRQGGFRTETQYF. CDR3 in DNA: TGCGCCAGCAGCCAACACGTACGACAGGGGGGATTCAGGACGGAGACCCAGTACTTC.

The chain couples TRBV7-6 to TRBJ1-3; D is ambiguous. Deletions cut 6 bases from V and 1 base from J, with 16 bases between. The CDR3 is 16 residues long. The germline V gene encodes CDR1 SGHVS and CDR2 FNYEAQ. The CDR3 DNA follows: TGTGCCAGCAGTTCAAACCGGGTGAAGTCTGGAAACACCATATATTTT. Translating it yields CASSSNRVKSGNTIYF.

The rearrangement joins TRBV19 to TRBJ2-3; tentative D call: TRBD2 (7 bases). The V gene's germline CDR1 is LNHDA and CDR2 SQIVND (reference sequence). This CDR3 spans 15 amino acids. V was pared by 1 base and J by 1 base, with 9 bases between. DNA of the CDR3: TGTGCCAGTAGTATAGGGGGGGGCCGCACAGATACGCAGTATTTT. Translated: CASSIGGGRTDTQYF.

The gene calls are TRBV7-9 and TRBJ2-1, with 9 bases that match TRBD1. The V and J ends lost 5 bases and 0 bases, in that order; junction bases with no gene match: 2. Germline values: CDR1 SEHNR, CDR2 FQNEAQ (reference sequence). The length of the CDR3 is 15 residues. The CDR3 sequence: CASSRDRVSYNEQFF. CDR3 DNA sequence: TGTGCCAGCAGCCGGGACAGGGTCTCCTACAATGAGCAGTTCTTC. The variable domain in full, with the rest retrieved from reference TRBV7-9 and TRBJ2-1, is DTGVSQNPRHKITKRGQNVTFRCDPISEHNRLYWYRQTLGQGPEFLTYFQNEAQLEKSRLLSDRFSAERPKGSFSTLEIQRTEQGDSAMYLCASSRDRVSYNEQFFGPGTRLTVL.

This clone appeared a few times. The chain combines TRBV7-2 with TRBJ2-7; D perhaps matches TRBD1 (6 bases). Trimming shortened V by 6 bases and J by 2 bases, and 26 bases separated the two germline ends. CDR3 length: 18 amino acids. From germline, CDR1 is SGHTA and CDR2 FQGNSA. The DNA for the CDR3 is TGTGCCAGCAGTTCCACCGGGACATCTACTTCTAGTCCCTACGAGCAGTACTTC. Its translation is CASSSTGTSTSSPYEQYF.

The chain recombines TRBV5-4 with TRBJ2-1; 10 nucleotides align to TRBD2. This CDR3 comprises 16 residues. V trimming: 5 bases; J trimming: 0 bases; junction bases outside the gene matches: 5. Germline-derived CDR1 and CDR2 are SGHNT and YYREEE (reference sequence). The CDR3 coding sequence is TGTGCCAGCAGTTTTCTAGCGGGGGCCTCCTACAATGAGCAGTTCTTC. This translates into CASSFLAGASYNEQFF.

The chain combines TRBV7-9 with TRBJ2-3; 7 nucleotides match TRBD2. This CDR3 is 14 amino acids long. Germline CDR1 reads SEHNR; CDR2 reads FQNEAQ (reference sequence). The V and J ends lost 5 bases and 3 bases, in that order; junction bases with no gene match: 5. CDR3 protein: CASSPTRGTDTQYF. The CDR3 DNA is TGTGCCAGCAGCCCAACGCGGGGGACAGATACGCAGTATTTT.

V usage is TRBV10-3 and J usage is TRBJ2-3, with 12 bases lining up with TRBD2. Germline assignment: CDR1 ENHRY and CDR2 SYGVKD. V lost 8 bases, J lost 8 bases, and 11 bases stayed unmatched. This CDR3 contains 15 residues. The CDR3 spells CAIQMTSGGPFTQYF. The CDR3 bases are TGTGCCATCCAAATGACTAGCGGGGGTCCGTTTACGCAGTATTTT.

The chain couples TRBV19 to TRBJ1-5, with 7 bases lining up with TRBD1. The CDR3 runs 17 residues. V lost 4 bases to trimming and J lost 9 bases; unmatched junction nucleotides: 18. The germline CDR1 and CDR2 sequences are LNHDA and SQIVND (reference sequence). CDR3 sequence (DNA): TGTGCCAGTAGTACCTCCTACCGGGGTCATCCAGGGGGGCCCCAGCATTTT. Translating gives CASSTSYRGHPGGPQHF.

This clone was picked up a small number of times. The gene calls are TRBV7-9 and TRBJ1-5; weak D call: TRBD1 (6 bases). Germline V gene data show CDR1 as SEHNR and CDR2 as FQNEAQ (reference sequence). This CDR3 region has 15 residues. V gave up 5 bases and J gave up 6 bases, with 17 bases separating them. The CDR3 loop reads CASSAGLTGIQPQHF. The CDR3 DNA is TGTGCCAGCAGCGCGGGCCTAACAGGGATTCAGCCCCAGCATTTT.

This clone came up a few times. Additional DNA sequences in this sample encode the identical CDR3. V gene TRBV20-1 combines with J gene TRBJ1-1; possibly TRBD1 for D (5 bases). Per the germline V gene, CDR1 is DFQATT and CDR2 is SNEGSKA (reference sequence). This CDR3 has 11 residues. V lost 6 bases and J 0 bases, leaving 5 bases between the germline ends. In DNA form, the CDR3 reads TGCAGTGCGACAGTGAACACTGAAGCTTTCTTT. It specifies CSATVNTEAFF.

The chain links TRBV9 to TRBJ2-1; TRBD2 agrees at 10 bases. The CDR3 sequence is 19 residues long. Germline CDR1 reads SGDLS; CDR2 reads YYNGEE. V lost 1 base to trimming and J lost 5 bases; unmatched junction nucleotides: 15. The DNA of the CDR3 is TGTGCCAGCAGCGTAAGTAGCGGGGGGTCGTCGGTACAACACAATGAGCAGTTCTTC. Translation gives CASSVSSGGSSVQHNEQFF.

The chain recombines TRBV5-1 with TRBJ1-2; the match to TRBD1 covers 8 bases. The V and J ends lost 0 bases and 8 bases, in that order; junction bases with no gene match: 12. This CDR3 spans 16 amino acids. Looked up from germline, CDR1 is SGHRS and CDR2 is YFSETQ. CDR3 in amino acids: CASSLADRGKLWGYTF. The CDR3 DNA reads as TGCGCCAGCAGCTTGGCTGACAGGGGCAAACTTTGGGGCTACACCTTC.